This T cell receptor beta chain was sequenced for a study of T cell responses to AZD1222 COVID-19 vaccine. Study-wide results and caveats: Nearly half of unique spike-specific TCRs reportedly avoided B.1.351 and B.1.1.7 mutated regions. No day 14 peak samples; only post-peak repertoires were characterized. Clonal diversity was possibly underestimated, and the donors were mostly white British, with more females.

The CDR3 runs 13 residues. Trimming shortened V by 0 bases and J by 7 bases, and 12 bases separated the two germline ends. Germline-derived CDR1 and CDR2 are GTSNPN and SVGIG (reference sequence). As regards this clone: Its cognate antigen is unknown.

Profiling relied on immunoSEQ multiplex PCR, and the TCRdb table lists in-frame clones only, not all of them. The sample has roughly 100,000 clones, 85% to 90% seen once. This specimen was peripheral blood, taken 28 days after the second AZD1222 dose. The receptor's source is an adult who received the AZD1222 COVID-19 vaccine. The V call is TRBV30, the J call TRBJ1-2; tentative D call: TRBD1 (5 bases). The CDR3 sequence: CAWSVLGGVGYTF. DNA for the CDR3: TGTGCCTGGAGTGTACTGGGGGGAGTTGGCTACACCTTC.